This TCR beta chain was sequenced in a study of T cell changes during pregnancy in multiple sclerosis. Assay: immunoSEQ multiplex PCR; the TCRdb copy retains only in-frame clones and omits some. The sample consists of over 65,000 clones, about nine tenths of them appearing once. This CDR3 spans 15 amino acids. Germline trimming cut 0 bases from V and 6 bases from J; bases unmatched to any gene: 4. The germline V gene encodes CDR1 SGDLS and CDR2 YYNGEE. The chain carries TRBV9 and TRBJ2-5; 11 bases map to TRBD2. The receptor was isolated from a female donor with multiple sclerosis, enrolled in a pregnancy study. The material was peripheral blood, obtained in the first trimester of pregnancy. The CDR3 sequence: CASSVGTSGSQTQYF. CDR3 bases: TGTGCCAGCAGCGTAGGGACTAGCGGGTCACAGACCCAGTACTTC. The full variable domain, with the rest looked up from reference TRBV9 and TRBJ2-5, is DSGVTQTPKHLITATGQRVTLRCSPRSGDLSVYWYQQSLDQGLQFLIQYYNGEERAKGNILERFSAQQFPDLHSELNLSSLELGDSALYFCASSVGTSGSQTQYFGPGTRLLVL.